These T cell receptor beta chains were read from a single sample in a study of cytomegalovirus exposure and HLA in healthy donors. The data were produced by immunoSEQ multiplex PCR, yet TCRdb's version contains in-frame clones alone and is incomplete. The data contain some 140,000 clones, about 86% of them singletons. What was sequenced was PBMCs. All receptors come from a human donor in good health. CDR3s include the opening cysteine and the closing phenylalanine or tryptophan. The D gene is left open where the match is weak. Part of the rows lack a size; the others show once, few, many or a class for expanded clones.

J	V	size	D	CDR3	DNA
TRBJ2-1	TRBV30	.	.	CAWKERGRYVLNEQFF	TGTGCCTGGAAAGAAAGGGGCAGATACGTTCTCAATGAGCAGTTCTTC
TRBJ2-7	TRBV15	.	.	CATSRERWFAPENSYEQYF	TGTGCCACCAGCAGAGAACGTTGGTTCGCCCCGGAGAACTCATACGAGCAGTACTTC
TRBJ2-7	TRBV7-2	.	TRBD1	CASSLSRWDRLSEQYF	TGTGCCAGCAGCTTGAGCCGCTGGGACAGGCTCTCCGAGCAGTACTTC
TRBJ2-6	TRBV4-1	.	.	CASSQGVPVGANVLTF	TGCGCCAGCAGCCAAGGCGTACCTGTTGGGGCCAACGTCCTGACTTTC
TRBJ2-7	TRBV29-1	few	TRBD2	CSVLKLAGLSYEQYF	TGCAGCGTACTCAAACTAGCGGGCCTATCCTACGAGCAGTACTTC
TRBJ1-2	TRBV14	few	.	CASSQVGGIYGYTF	TGTGCCAGCAGCCAAGTTGGCGGGATCTATGGCTACACCTTC
TRBJ2-5	TRBV7-3	.	TRBD1	CASSPQGAQETQYF	TGTGCCAGCAGCCCTCAGGGGGCTCAAGAGACCCAGTACTTC
TRBJ1-2	TRBV29-1	.	TRBD1	CSVSDFGTGYGYTF	TGCAGCGTATCAGATTTCGGGACAGGCTATGGCTACACCTTC
TRBJ2-4	TRBV5-4	.	TRBD2	CASHTSSAGGPPDF	TGTGCCAGCCACACCTCGTCCGCGGGAGGTCCCCCGGACTTC
TRBJ2-7	TRBV7-9	.	.	CASSFAGDAYEQYF	TGTGCCAGCAGCTTTGCAGGGGACGCCTACGAGCAGTACTTC
TRBJ2-1	TRBV6-5	.	TRBD2	CASSYPPSGSGEQFF	TGTGCCAGCAGTTACCCACCTAGCGGGAGTGGTGAGCAGTTCTTC
TRBJ2-3	TRBV6-6	once	TRBD2	CASKPGLSTDTQYF	TGTGCCAGCAAACCGGGACTAAGTACAGATACGCAGTATTTT
TRBJ2-1	TRBV2	few	.	CASILASSYNEQFF	TGTGCCAGCATCTTGGCTAGCTCCTACAATGAGCAGTTCTTC
TRBJ2-7	TRBV14	.	TRBD1	CASSWTGGFYEQYF	TGTGCCAGCAGCTGGACAGGGGGCTTCTACGAGCAGTACTTC
TRBJ2-6	TRBV9	.	TRBD2	CASSGGTSGIMGANVLTF	TGTGCCAGCAGCGGCGGGACTAGCGGGATAATGGGGGCCAACGTCCTGACTTTC
TRBJ1-3	TRBV29-1	.	.	CSVEAGAGNTIYF	TGCAGCGTTGAAGCGGGGGCTGGAAACACCATATATTTT
TRBJ2-1	TRBV15	.	.	CATSRKRHTGLTDNEQFF	TGTGCCACCAGCCGAAAAAGGCATACAGGGTTGACGGACAATGAGCAGTTCTTC
TRBJ2-6	TRBV2	.	.	CASSETVGAGANVLTF	TGTGCCAGCAGTGAGACCGTAGGAGCCGGGGCCAACGTCCTGACTTTC
TRBJ2-7	TRBV5-1	.	TRBD2	CASSLLASGLSYEQYF	TGCGCCAGCAGCTTGTTGGCTAGCGGCCTTTCCTACGAGCAGTACTTC
TRBJ1-6	TRBV7-2	.	.	CASSLVSQGFHSPLHF	TGTGCCAGCAGCTTAGTCAGCCAGGGATTTCACTCACCCCTCCACTTT
TRBJ2-7	TRBV30	.	TRBD1	CAWSGLGQGVPYEQYF	TGTGCCTGGAGTGGATTGGGACAGGGGGTTCCCTACGAGCAGTACTTC
TRBJ2-3	TRBV11-3	.	.	CASSLDRSDTQYF	TGTGCCAGCAGCTTGGACAGAAGTGATACGCAGTATTTT
TRBJ1-1	TRBV7-3	.	.	CASSLRPGYAEAFF	TGTGCCAGCAGCTTAAGGCCAGGGTACGCTGAAGCTTTCTTT
TRBJ2-1	TRBV6-5	.	TRBD2	CASSPASGGWNEQFF	TGTGCCAGCAGCCCGGCTAGCGGGGGTTGGAATGAGCAGTTCTTC
TRBJ2-2	TRBV19	.	.	CASSMASGGELFF	TGTGCCAGTAGTATGGCTTCGGGCGGGGAGCTGTTTTTT
TRBJ2-3	TRBV5-6	.	TRBD2	CASSLLLSSGGTDTQYF	TGTGCCAGCAGCTTGTTATTGTCTAGCGGGGGGACAGATACGCAGTATTTT
TRBJ2-3	TRBV5-1	.	TRBD2	CASSELAGQRDTQYF	TGCGCCAGCAGCGAACTAGCGGGACAACGAGATACGCAGTATTTT
TRBJ1-2	TRBV5-8	.	.	CASRPRGADHGYTF	TGTGCCAGCAGGCCCAGGGGCGCGGACCATGGCTACACCTTC
TRBJ2-7	TRBV4-1	once	.	CASSQDISTVSYEQYF	TGCGCCAGCAGCCAAGATATTTCGACAGTCTCCTACGAGCAGTACTTC